One sample yielded the 26 T cell receptor beta chains listed below, sequenced in a study of blood T cell repertoires in COVID-19. TCRdb keeps only in-frame clones here, not all; method: immunoSEQ multiplex PCR. Here the sample spans under 350,000 clones, 70% to 90% being singletons. Sequences were obtained from peripheral blood. The receptors were sampled from a woman between 70 and 85 years old with acute or convalescent COVID-19.

The rearrangement links TRBV19 to TRBJ2-5; 7 positions match TRBD1. The CDR3 extends over 14 amino acids. Germline loops: CDR1 LNHDA, CDR2 SQIVND (reference sequence). With V trimmed by 9 bases and J by 5 bases, 12 bases remained unmatched. The CDR3 sequence: CASGRQGVVETQYF. In DNA form, the CDR3 reads TGTGCCAGCGGGCGACAGGGTGTCGTGGAGACCCAGTACTTC.

The J gene is TRBJ1-6, the V gene TRBV7-9; D is possibly TRBD1 (5 bases). This CDR3 contains 14 residues. V was pared by 5 bases and J by 5 bases, with 10 bases between. Germline values: CDR1 SEHNR, CDR2 FQNEAQ (reference sequence). CDR3 protein: CASSRGGDNSPLHF. The CDR3 nucleotides are TGTGCCAGCAGCCGCGGGGGAGATAATTCACCCCTCCACTTT. The whole variable domain, remainder taken from reference TRBV7-9 and TRBJ1-6, is DTGVSQNPRHKITKRGQNVTFRCDPISEHNRLYWYRQTLGQGPEFLTYFQNEAQLEKSRLLSDRFSAERPKGSFSTLEIQRTEQGDSAMYLCASSRGGDNSPLHFGNGTRLTVT.

This chain uses TRBV7-3 with TRBJ2-6; D unclear. The CDR3 has 15 amino acids. Germline V gene lookup returns CDR1 SGHTA and CDR2 FQGTGA. V lost 5 bases and J 1 base, leaving 9 bases between the germline ends. CDR3 nucleotides: TGTGCCAGCAGCCCGACAAAGTCTGGGGCCAACGTCCTGACTTTC. Protein: CASSPTKSGANVLTF. The full variable domain, its missing parts supplied by reference TRBV7-3 and TRBJ2-6, is GAGVSQTPSNKVTEKGKYVELRCDPISGHTALYWYRQSLGQGPEFLIYFQGTGAADDSGLPNDRFFAVRPEGSVSTLKIQRTERGDSAVYLCASSPTKSGANVLTFGAGSRLTVL.

This clone was observed a handful of times. The V and J genes are TRBV2 and TRBJ1-4, with 7 bases aligning to TRBD1. The CDR3 sequence is 13 residues long. The ends lost 6 bases at V and 13 bases at J; junction bases unmatched: 11. The germline V gene has CDR1 SNHLY and CDR2 FYNNEI. The chain's CDR3 is CASRGTALTALFF. DNA for the CDR3: TGTGCCAGCAGGGGGACAGCCTTGACGGCACTGTTTTTT.

This clone was detected only once. The genes are TRBV4-1 and TRBJ1-2; 8 positions agree with TRBD1. The CDR3 loop spans 15 amino acids. Germline CDR1 reads MGHRA; CDR2 reads YSYEKL. V dropped 0 bases and J dropped 5; count of bases not matched to a gene: 5. The DNA of the CDR3 is TGCGCCAGCAGCCAAGATACAGGGGGTTTTTATGGCTACACCTTC. It codes for CASSQDTGGFYGYTF.

V usage is TRBV19 and J usage is TRBJ1-2; TRBD1 is a possible D gene (5 bases). The germline CDR1 and CDR2 sequences are LNHDA and SQIVND (reference sequence). This CDR3 has 15 residues. V lost 5 bases, J lost 7 bases, and 20 bases lay in between. The CDR3 sequence is CASSPGGWDPTGYTF. CDR3 in DNA: TGTGCCAGTAGTCCGGGAGGATGGGACCCTACTGGCTACACCTTC.

The chain has TRBV5-6 and TRBJ1-2, with 10 bases that match TRBD1. Germline loops: CDR1 SGHDT, CDR2 YYEEEE. V was pared by 5 bases and J by 6 bases, with 4 bases of the junction left unmatched. The CDR3 runs 13 residues. The CDR3 is CASRRTGGDGYTF. CDR3 coding DNA: TGTGCCAGCAGACGGACAGGGGGAGATGGCTACACCTTC.

V is TRBV6-5 and J is TRBJ1-6; 7 bases match TRBD1. Germline CDR1 and CDR2: MNHEY and SVGAGI. J was trimmed by 10 bases and V by 6 bases; bases with no gene match: 9. This CDR3 spans 14 amino acids. CDR3 DNA: TGTGCCAGCAGATCCGGGACAGATGTCTCACCCCTCCACTTT. It codes for CASRSGTDVSPLHF.

The table lists this clone with a count of one. The chain carries TRBV30 and TRBJ2-5, with 8 nucleotides matching TRBD2. Per germline, CDR1 GTSNPN and CDR2 SVGIG (reference sequence). The V gene end was trimmed by 3 bases and the J gene end by 5 bases; junction bases not matched to a gene: 8. The CDR3 consists of 14 residues. In DNA, the CDR3 is TGTGCCTGGAGGGTAGCGGGAAGGGGTGAGACCCAGTACTTC. Amino acids: CAWRVAGRGETQYF.

The gene calls are TRBV2 and TRBJ2-5, with 7 bases matching TRBD1. The junction had 12 bases not matched to a gene; V was cut back by 5 bases and J by 6 bases. The CDR3 covers 15 residues. CDR1 SNHLY and CDR2 FYNNEI come from the germline V gene. CDR3 nucleotides: TGTGCCAGCAGTATGGCGACAGGGCCGGGGCAGACCCAGTACTTC. Its translation is CASSMATGPGQTQYF.

In this sample, this clone turned up once. V and J are TRBV5-6 and TRBJ1-2; D is undetermined. Trimming removed 0 bases from V and 2 bases from J, with 8 bases in between. This CDR3 is 14 amino acids long. CDR1 is SGHDT, CDR2 YYEEEE, per germline. This CDR3 reads CASSLGQVNYGYTF. The DNA of the CDR3 is TGTGCCAGCAGCTTGGGGCAGGTCAACTATGGCTACACCTTC.

The chain couples TRBV12-3 or TRBV12-4 to TRBJ1-1; D is unclear. With 4 bases removed from V and 1 base from J, the gap between germline ends came to 4 bases. The CDR3 consists of 12 residues. Here the CDR3 DNA reads TGTGCCAGCAGTTGGGCGAACACTGAAGCTTTCTTT. Protein product: CASSWANTEAFF.

The chain recombines TRBV14 with TRBJ1-1, with 7 bases that match TRBD1. The CDR3 covers 16 residues. The germline V gene has CDR1 SGHDN and CDR2 FVKESK. The V gene end was trimmed by 4 bases and the J gene end by 4 bases; junction bases not matched to a gene: 12. The CDR3 DNA reads as TGTGCCAGCAGCCGTCATAAAAGGGGGCTTAGCACTGAAGCTTTCTTT. This sequence encodes CASSRHKRGLSTEAFF.

J is TRBJ1-3 and V is TRBV21-1; the D call of TRBD1 is as the table states it, not checked on the DNA. TRBV21-1 is assigned pseudogene status. The CDR3 is made up of 14 amino acids. CDR3 DNA sequence: TGTGCCAGCAGACACCGGGACAGCCGAAACACCATATATTTT. Translation gives CASRHRDSRNTIYF.

Notes on this clone: At the DNA level, this CDR3 is encoded by other sequences in the same sample as well. The chain combines TRBV12-3 or TRBV12-4 with TRBJ2-2; unclear D gene. The germline V and J ends were trimmed by 4 bases and 5 bases, with 2 bases remaining between them. CDR3 length equals 11 residues. Here the CDR3 DNA reads TGTGCCAGCAGTTCGACCGGGGAGCTGTTTTTT. As protein: CASSSTGELFF.

The chain links TRBV13 to TRBJ1-6, with TRBD1 identical over 10 bases. Germline V gene lookup returns CDR1 PRHDT and CDR2 FYEKMQ (reference sequence). V gave up 5 bases and J gave up 11 bases; unmatched junction bases: 9. CDR3 length: 15 residues. In DNA form, the CDR3 reads TGTGCCAGCAGCCCGAGGGACAGGGGTTTAGCACCCCTCCACTTT. It translates to CASSPRDRGLAPLHF.

The chain is built from TRBV18 and TRBJ2-7; D perhaps matches TRBD1 (5 bases). There are 16 residues in the CDR3. Germline CDR1 reads KGHSH; CDR2 reads LQKENI. Trimming took off 4 bases at V and 0 bases at J, with 16 bases between the two ends. The CDR3 DNA reads TGTGCCAGCTCACTCCAGACAGCTCAAATCTCCTACGAGCAGTACTTC. It specifies CASSLQTAQISYEQYF.

The chain combines TRBV14 with TRBJ1-3, with D unclear. This CDR3 comprises 14 residues. Trimming cost V 4 bases and J 0 bases, with 7 bases left between them. The germline CDR1 and CDR2 sequences are SGHDN and FVKESK. Here the CDR3 reads CASSPHHSGNTIYF. The CDR3 coding sequence is TGTGCCAGCAGCCCACACCACTCTGGAAACACCATATATTTT.

This clone has a handful of counts. J is TRBJ1-1 and V is TRBV3-1 (or the pseudogene TRBV3-2); D ambiguous. V was pared by 1 base and J by 5 bases, with 11 bases between. CDR1 is LGHDT, CDR2 YNNKEL, per germline (reference sequence). The CDR3 consists of 14 residues. For the CDR3, the DNA is TGTGCCAGCAGCCAAGGAGAGCGAGGGACTGAAGCTTTCTTT. Its protein is CASSQGERGTEAFF.

The genes are TRBV2 and TRBJ1-2, with D possibly matching TRBD1 (6 bases). The CDR3 length is 13 residues. CDR1 is SNHLY, CDR2 FYNNEI, per germline. The V and J ends lost 5 bases and 4 bases respectively, with 11 bases between them. CDR3 sequence: CASSLEQGYGYTF. The CDR3, as DNA: TGTGCCAGCAGTCTCGAACAGGGCTATGGCTACACCTTC.

CDR3 in DNA: TGTGCCAGCAGGTTAAACAGGGAGACCCAGTACTTC. Residues: CASRLNRETQYF. The chain links TRBV7-9 to TRBJ2-5; a weak D match, TRBD1 (5 bases). Germline V lookup: CDR1 SEHNR, CDR2 FQNEAQ (reference sequence). Trimming removed 6 bases from V and 5 bases from J, with 10 bases in between. This CDR3 contains 12 residues.

The CDR3 coding sequence is TGCGCCAGCAGCCTCGGGAGTCAAGAGACCCAGTACTTC. Protein product: CASSLGSQETQYF. V and J are TRBV5-1 and TRBJ2-5, with a possible D match to TRBD2 (6 bases). The CDR3 covers 13 residues. Trimming removed 4 bases from V and 2 bases from J, with 9 bases in between. Germline CDR1 reads SGHRS; CDR2 reads YFSETQ.

About this clone: At one end, the junction sequence differs from germline, possibly due to a read error. The rearrangement joins TRBV29-1 to TRBJ1-2, with D perhaps TRBD1 (5 bases). The germline V gene has CDR1 SQVTM and CDR2 ANQGSEA. The CDR3 consists of 12 residues. The chain's CDR3 is CSVKDGGYGYTF. CDR3 bases: TGCAGCGTTAAAGACGGGGGCTATGGCTACACCTTC.

This clone was seen a few times. The J gene is TRBJ1-1, the V gene TRBV19, with 7 bases matching TRBD1. V shed 3 bases, J shed 7 bases, and the junction held 11 bases outside the gene matches. The CDR3 has 15 residues. Germline CDR1 is LNHDA and CDR2 is SQIVND (reference sequence). The CDR3, as DNA: TGTGCCAGTAGTATTGTCGCAGGGGGGTTGGTTGAAGCTTTCTTT. As protein: CASSIVAGGLVEAFF.

The V and J genes are TRBV18 and TRBJ2-2; TRBD1 is a possible D gene (6 bases). Germline-derived CDR1 and CDR2 are KGHSH and LQKENI. This CDR3 spans 15 amino acids. The V gene lost 2 bases and the J gene lost 8 bases, with 15 bases spanning the gap. CDR3 coding DNA: TGTGCCAGCTCACCAGGACAGATCACCGGTGGGGAGCTGTTTTTT. This gives the protein CASSPGQITGGELFF.

The chain has TRBV29-1 and TRBJ1-1; D remains ambiguous. The CDR3 consists of 13 residues. V lost 2 bases and J 1 base, leaving 8 bases between the germline ends. Looked up from germline, CDR1 is SQVTM and CDR2 is ANQGSEA. As DNA, the CDR3 is TGCAGCGTTGAACGGAGGGAGAACACTGAAGCTTTCTTT. Translation gives CSVERRENTEAFF.